The 11 T cell receptor beta chains listed next were all sequenced from one sample in a study of T-cell memory formation after mild COVID-19. TCRdb re-called the 5' RACE reads with MiXCR, one entry per CDR3 protein. The sample yields approximately 150,000 distinct CDR3 sequences, roughly 15% seen once. Material for sequencing was PBMCs or a T cell subset sorted from them (not recorded which). The receptors stem from an adult woman who had mild COVID-19 (a few samples of this study predate the infection). Cell type and time point are not known.

This clonotype was counted between two and nine times. The genes are TRBV7-9 and TRBJ2-5, with 11 bases that match TRBD1. The CDR3 consists of 15 residues. Germline V gene sequence: CDR1 SEHNR, CDR2 FQNEAQ (reference sequence). V shed 3 bases, J shed 5 bases, and the junction held 5 bases outside the gene matches. CDR3 sequence (DNA): TGTGCCAGCAGCTTCGGGACAGGGGGGGAGGAGACCCAGTACTTC. It codes for CASSFGTGGEETQYF.

This chain joins TRBV20-1 and TRBJ2-4; D remains unclear. CDR3 size: 15 residues. Per germline, CDR1 DFQATT and CDR2 SNEGSKA (reference sequence). The germline V and J ends were trimmed by 1 base and 0 bases, with 10 bases remaining between them. In DNA, the CDR3 is TGCAGTGCTAGAGTTGTTGCCGAAGCCAAAAACATTCAGTACTTC. Its protein product is CSARVVAEAKNIQYF.

The V call is TRBV6-5, the J call TRBJ2-7, with 10 bases lining up with TRBD1. This CDR3 is built from 14 residues. Germline V CDR1 and CDR2: MNHEY, SVGAGI. With 5 bases clipped from V and 4 bases from J, the junction kept 5 bases outside the gene matches. The CDR3: CASSRDRGQYEQYF. The CDR3, as DNA: TGTGCCAGCAGTCGTGACAGGGGGCAGTACGAGCAGTACTTC.

This clonotype came up a few times. This chain connects TRBV7-8 to TRBJ1-2; 10 nucleotides line up with TRBD1. Germline assignment: CDR1 SGHVS and CDR2 FQNEAQ. With 4 bases clipped from V and 7 bases from J, the junction kept 12 bases outside the gene matches. The CDR3 extends over 16 amino acids. CDR3 in DNA: TGTGCCAGCAGCTACCGGGACAGGGGCCCCGGGGGTGGCTACACCTTC. Protein product: CASSYRDRGPGGGYTF.

The chain uses TRBV3-1 and TRBJ2-7; D is ambiguous. CDR3 size: 13 residues. CDR1 LGHDT and CDR2 YNNKEL come from the germline V gene (reference sequence). Trimming took 4 bases from V and 3 from J, leaving 10 bases between them. The CDR3 is CASSPLNGYEQYF. CDR3 nucleotide sequence: TGTGCCAGCAGCCCACTAAACGGCTACGAGCAGTACTTC.

This clonotype was found many times. V and J are TRBV27 and TRBJ2-1, with a tentative D call TRBD2 (7 bases). The CDR3 spans 15 residues. In germline, CDR1 is MNHEY, CDR2 SMNVEV (reference sequence). Trimming cost V 3 bases and J 0 bases, with 9 bases left between them. The CDR3 DNA follows: TGTGCCAGCAGTTTTGGGGGGGCCTCCTACAATGAGCAGTTCTTC. Translated: CASSFGGASYNEQFF.

This clonotype was observed a handful of times. CDR3 residues: CASSFQGTDTQYF. The DNA of the CDR3 is TGTGCCAGCAGCTTTCAGGGCACAGATACGCAGTATTTT. V is TRBV7-9 and J is TRBJ2-3; D ambiguous. V was cut by 3 bases and J by 1 base, with 5 bases left in between. CDR3 size: 13 residues. Per germline, CDR1 SEHNR and CDR2 FQNEAQ (reference sequence).

This clonotype was seen more than once but under ten times. The rearrangement joins TRBV6-2 or TRBV6-3 to TRBJ1-5; 10 nucleotides line up with TRBD1. From germline, CDR1 is MNHEY and CDR2 SVGEGT. With V trimmed by 6 bases and J by 6 bases, 17 bases remained unmatched. The CDR3 is made up of 18 amino acids. CDR3 region: CASRAIISGQGYRQPQHF. The CDR3 nucleotides read TGTGCCAGCAGAGCGATAATCTCGGGACAGGGGTATCGTCAGCCCCAGCATTTT.

The chain has TRBV5-1 and TRBJ2-5, with a tentative D call TRBD1 (6 bases). Germline V gene sequence: CDR1 SGHRS, CDR2 YFSETQ. Trimming stripped 4 bases from V and 2 bases from J, with 12 bases between. The CDR3 sequence is 14 residues long. CDR3 sequence: CASSPGTSQETQYF. The CDR3 nucleotides are TGCGCCAGCAGCCCAGGGACATCTCAAGAGACCCAGTACTTC.

The chain carries TRBV12-3 or TRBV12-4 and TRBJ2-1; 8 positions match TRBD2. The CDR3 contains 14 residues. With 5 bases clipped from V and 2 bases from J, the junction kept 2 bases outside the gene matches. The CDR3 loop reads CASSGTSPYNEQFF. In nucleotides, the CDR3 is TGTGCCAGCAGTGGGACTAGTCCCTACAATGAGCAGTTCTTC.

V usage is TRBV4-1 and J usage is TRBJ2-5, with D perhaps TRBD1 or TRBD2 (5 bases each). The germline V gene encodes CDR1 MGHRA and CDR2 YSYEKL. CDR3 length equals 14 residues. Trimming left V 1 base short and J 1 base short, with 7 bases between. CDR3 in amino acids: CASSQGDGQETQYF. The CDR3 coding sequence is TGCGCCAGCAGCCAAGGGGACGGCCAAGAGACCCAGTACTTC.